Listed below are T cell receptor beta chains from one sample, sequenced in a study of T cell repertoires in cytomegalovirus infection. TCRdb re-called the reads with MiXCR, one entry per CDR3 protein. The table records hundreds of thousands of distinct CDR3 sequences, about 33% of them present only once. Their antigens remain unidentified. The sequencing here drew on cultured PBMCs, taken from culture after CMV antigen stimulation. These receptors were collected from a human donor in good health (CMV status not recorded). Some clones in this sample may be carry-over from other donors' samples. Each CDR3 is given with its conserved first and last residue. D genes are given only for firm matches.

>TRBV7-6|TRBD2|TRBJ2-3
CASSLERGGTDTQYF
>TRBV7-8|TRBD2|TRBJ2-3
CASSHGLAGDADTQYF
>TRBV12-3/TRBV12-4|TRBD1|TRBJ2-5
CASSRKGTGYQETQYF
>TRBV12-3/TRBV12-4|TRBD1|TRBJ1-5
CASSPYTGTGANQPQHF
>TRBV19|.|TRBJ2-3
CASRLRVGSDTQYF
>TRBV7-2|.|TRBJ1-1
CASSLGGGWEAFF
>TRBV30|TRBD2|TRBJ2-4
CAWSGLAVAKNIQYF
>TRBV6-6|TRBD1|TRBJ2-1
CASSYGHRGRNDEQFF
>TRBV29-1|.|TRBJ1-2
CSVEDDKANYGYTF
>TRBV20-1|TRBD2|TRBJ2-1
CSARLAGAFDEQFF
>TRBV27|.|TRBJ2-7
CASTPGVNSYEQYF
>TRBV7-2|TRBD2|TRBJ2-5
CASSLYERGRETQYF
>TRBV11-2|TRBD2|TRBJ2-1
CASSLVSGRALYNEQFF
>TRBV7-9|TRBD1|TRBJ1-1
CASSLRDRVSQEAFF
>TRBV6-1|.|TRBJ1-5
CASSEALWGSNQPQHF
>TRBV19|.|TRBJ2-3
CASSLTGRGTSDTQYF
>TRBV12-3/TRBV12-4|.|TRBJ1-2
CASSPWSLGGSGYTF
>TRBV19|TRBD2|TRBJ2-1
CASSTRLARSYNEQFF
>TRBV10-3|.|TRBJ2-1
CAIRTGTLYNEQFF
>TRBV3-1|TRBD2|TRBJ2-5
CASSQPGLAGVTRETQYF
>TRBV7-8|.|TRBJ2-1
CASSLSLNEQFF
>TRBV5-1|.|TRBJ1-2
CASGIMTSSSGGYTF
>TRBV7-2|.|TRBJ2-1
CASSLVWVEQFF
>TRBV6-5|TRBD2|TRBJ2-1
CASSYLGLAGNNEQFF
>TRBV7-2|.|TRBJ2-1
CASSLAGTAYNEQFF
>TRBV11-2|TRBD2|TRBJ2-5
CASSLAAREGETQYF
>TRBV20-1|TRBD2|TRBJ2-2
CSARSAMGGRALNTGELFF
>TRBV18|TRBD2|TRBJ2-3
CASSPQPAGNADTQYF
>TRBV18|.|TRBJ1-2
CASSPPGLLGYTF
>TRBV4-1|TRBD2|TRBJ2-1
CASSGLAGESSYNEQFF
>TRBV7-8|.|TRBJ1-1
CASSLRTFVATEAFF
>TRBV6-6|.|TRBJ1-5
CASSYSPGRRVNQPQHF
>TRBV19|TRBD1|TRBJ2-5
CASSPSDRTQETQYF
>TRBV18|.|TRBJ2-5
CASSRISRETQYF
>TRBV7-3|TRBD1|TRBJ1-1
CASSLIRTGGEIGAFF
>TRBV7-9|.|TRBJ2-1
CASSLAQGARIAGIYNEQFF